The TCR beta chain described here comes from a study of T-cell reconstitution after alpha-beta-depleted transplantation in children. This clonotype came up many times. The target antigen is unknown. Trimming stripped 0 bases from V and 3 bases from J, with 12 bases between. This CDR3 comprises 15 residues. Germline CDR1 reads SGHVS; CDR2 reads FQNEAQ. Study-level results: Most T-cell counts and diversity one year after the transplant came from T cells that were newly produced. Day-60 TCRbeta diversity that was high in some patients was derived from surviving recipient T cells and thymic progenitors.

Library preparation (for TCRbeta) was performed with unique molecular identifiers. From the PCR reads, TCRdb called clonotypes with MiXCR, one entry per CDR3 protein. The sample has about 100,000 distinct CDR3 sequences; roughly 6% are singletons. The origin of this receptor is a female patient between 2 and 15 years old who had a stem cell transplant for Fanconi anemia, so the T cells may come from the graft donor. This sequence joins TRBV7-8 and TRBJ2-7; unclear D gene. This sample comprised PBMCs, mostly from graft donor cells, obtained 60 days after TCRalphabeta/CD19-depleted stem cell transplant. CDR3 sequence reads: CASSLAGSNFYEQYF. DNA of the CDR3: TGTGCCAGCAGCTTAGCCGGTTCCAATTTCTACGAGCAGTACTTC.